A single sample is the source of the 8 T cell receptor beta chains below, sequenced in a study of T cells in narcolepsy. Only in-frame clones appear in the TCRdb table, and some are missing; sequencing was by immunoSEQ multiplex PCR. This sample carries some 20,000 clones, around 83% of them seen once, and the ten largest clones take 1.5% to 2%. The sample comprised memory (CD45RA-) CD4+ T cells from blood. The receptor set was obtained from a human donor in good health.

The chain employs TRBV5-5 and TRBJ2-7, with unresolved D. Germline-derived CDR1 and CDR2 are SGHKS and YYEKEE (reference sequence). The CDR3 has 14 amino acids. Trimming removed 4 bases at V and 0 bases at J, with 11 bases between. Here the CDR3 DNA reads TGTGCCAGCAGCGCCGAGCCCGGCTCCTACGAGCAGTACTTC. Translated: CASSAEPGSYEQYF.

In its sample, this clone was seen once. The CDR3 DNA is TGTGCCAGCAGTTCTTCTAGCGGGGGATCCTACAATGAGCAGTTCTTC. Its translation: CASSSSSGGSYNEQFF. V is TRBV6-6 and J is TRBJ2-1; the match to TRBD2 covers 10 bases. This CDR3 contains 16 residues. Losses at the gene ends were 4 bases for V and 1 base for J; bases not matched to a gene: 4. Looked up from germline, CDR1 is MNHNY and CDR2 is SVGAGI (reference sequence).

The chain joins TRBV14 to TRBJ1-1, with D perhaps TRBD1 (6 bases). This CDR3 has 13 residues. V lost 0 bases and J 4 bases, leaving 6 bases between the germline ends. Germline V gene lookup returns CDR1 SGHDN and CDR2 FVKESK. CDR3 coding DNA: TGTGCCAGCAGCCAAGACAGGGGCACTGAAGCTTTCTTT. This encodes CASSQDRGTEAFF.

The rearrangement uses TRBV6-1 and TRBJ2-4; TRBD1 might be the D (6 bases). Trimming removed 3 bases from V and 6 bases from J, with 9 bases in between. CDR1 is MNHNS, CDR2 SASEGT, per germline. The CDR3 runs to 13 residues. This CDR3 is CASSDRGGNIQYF. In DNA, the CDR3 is TGTGCCAGCAGTGACAGGGGTGGAAACATTCAGTACTTC.

CDR3 sequence: CASPFRPPGTPKGNQPQHF. CDR3 coding DNA: TGTGCCAGTCCCTTCCGCCCCCCCGGGACACCTAAGGGCAATCAGCCCCAGCATTTT. The gene calls are TRBV27 and TRBJ1-5, with D possibly TRBD1 on 6 matching bases. Germline-derived CDR1 and CDR2 are MNHEY and SMNVEV (reference sequence). Trimming shortened V by 9 bases and J by 2 bases, and 29 bases separated the two germline ends. This CDR3 is 19 amino acids long.

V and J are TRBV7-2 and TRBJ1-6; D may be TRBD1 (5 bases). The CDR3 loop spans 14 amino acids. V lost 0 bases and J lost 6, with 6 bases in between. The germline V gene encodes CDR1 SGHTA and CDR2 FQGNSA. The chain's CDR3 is CASSLAGANSPLHF. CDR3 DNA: TGTGCCAGCAGCTTAGCAGGGGCTAATTCACCCCTCCACTTT.

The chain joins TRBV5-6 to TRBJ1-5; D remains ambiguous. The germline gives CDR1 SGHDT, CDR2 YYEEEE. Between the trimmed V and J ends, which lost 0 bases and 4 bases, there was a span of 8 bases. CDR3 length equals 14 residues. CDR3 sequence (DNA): TGTGCCAGCAGCTTGGGGCACACGAATCAGCCCCAGCATTTT. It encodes CASSLGHTNQPQHF.

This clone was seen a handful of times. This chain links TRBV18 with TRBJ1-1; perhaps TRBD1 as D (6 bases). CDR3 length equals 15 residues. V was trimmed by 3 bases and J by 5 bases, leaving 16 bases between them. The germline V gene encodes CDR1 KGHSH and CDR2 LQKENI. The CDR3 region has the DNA TGTGCCAGCTCACCTACGGCGGGGGCGCGGACTGAAGCTTTCTTT. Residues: CASSPTAGARTEAFF.